The 11 T cell receptor beta chains below were found in one sample sequenced in a study of blood T cell repertoires in COVID-19. The data were produced by immunoSEQ multiplex PCR, yet TCRdb's version contains in-frame clones alone and is incomplete. This sample has a few hundred thousand clones, with roughly 88% found just once. The sequencing input was peripheral blood. Every receptor here comes from a middle-aged woman who had recovered from COVID-19.

The chain couples TRBV5-4 to TRBJ1-2; D not resolved. Germline V gene data show CDR1 as SGHNT and CDR2 as YYREEE (reference sequence). The length of the CDR3 is 11 residues. The germline V and J ends were trimmed by 2 bases and 4 bases, with 3 bases remaining between them. Here the CDR3 DNA reads TGTGCCAGCAGCTTCGGCTATGGCTACACCTTC. Its protein product is CASSFGYGYTF.

This sequence joins TRBV5-1 and TRBJ2-2, with 8 nucleotides matching TRBD1. CDR1 is SGHRS and CDR2 is YFSETQ in the germline V gene. The V gene end was trimmed by 2 bases and the J gene end by 4 bases; junction bases not matched to a gene: 10. The CDR3 sequence is 17 residues long. The CDR3 nucleotides are TGCGCCAGCAGCTTAAATCAGGGGGCGCCGGGCACCGGGGAGCTGTTTTTT. Its protein is CASSLNQGAPGTGELFF.

This clone was recorded only once. This rearrangement joins TRBV4-3 to TRBJ2-7, with 10 nucleotides matching TRBD2. J was trimmed by 4 bases and V by 4 bases; bases with no gene match: 7. Per germline, CDR1 LGHNA and CDR2 YSLEER. This CDR3 is 15 amino acids long. CDR3 region: CASSLGIAGGYEQYF. The DNA for the CDR3 is TGCGCCAGCAGCCTGGGGATAGCGGGGGGTTACGAGCAGTACTTC.

This clone occurred once. The chain links TRBV28 to TRBJ2-3; 9 bases agree with TRBD2. The CDR3 runs to 16 residues. The trim removed 1 base at V and 4 bases at J, leaving 6 bases unmatched. Germline CDR1 is MDHEN and CDR2 is SYDVKM. CDR3 protein: CASSLFGGGASDTQYF. In nucleotides, the CDR3 is TGTGCCAGCAGTTTATTTGGCGGGGGGGCCTCAGATACGCAGTATTTT.

This clone has a handful of counts. V gene TRBV11-1 combines with J gene TRBJ1-6, with TRBD1 as a possible D gene (5 bases). The V end was cut by 6 bases, the J end by 10 bases, with 16 bases between. Germline CDR1 SGHAT, CDR2 FQDESV (reference sequence). The CDR3 length is 14 residues. This CDR3 reads CASRDYRGRSPLHF. The CDR3 DNA sequence: TGTGCCAGCAGGGACTATCGGGGGAGGTCACCCCTCCACTTT.

This chain joins TRBV30 and TRBJ1-2; 9 bases agree with TRBD1. Germline V CDR1 and CDR2: GTSNPN, SVGIG (reference sequence). V shed 4 bases, J shed 7 bases, and the junction held 7 bases outside the gene matches. The CDR3 is 13 amino acids. Here the CDR3 reads CAWNQQGAVGYTF. As DNA, the CDR3 is TGTGCCTGGAACCAACAGGGGGCGGTTGGCTACACCTTC.

CDR3 sequence reads: CASSQHGGGTGNTIYF. CDR3 nucleotides: TGTGCCAGCAGCCAACATGGGGGGGGAACTGGAAACACCATATATTTT. The rearrangement uses TRBV11-2 and TRBJ1-3; perhaps TRBD1 as D (5 bases). In germline, CDR1 is SGHAT, CDR2 FQNNGV. Trimming removed 5 bases from V and 2 bases from J, with 16 bases in between. This CDR3 has 16 amino acids.

The chain combines TRBV3-1 (or the pseudogene TRBV3-2) with TRBJ1-3, with 10 nucleotides matching TRBD1. Germline V gene sequence: CDR1 LGHDT, CDR2 YNNKEL (reference sequence). With 3 bases clipped from V and 4 bases from J, the junction kept 6 bases outside the gene matches. This CDR3 spans 16 amino acids. CDR3 in amino acids: CASSHGTGERGNTIYF. CDR3 nucleotides: TGTGCCAGCAGCCACGGGACAGGGGAACGCGGAAACACCATATATTTT.

Comment on this clone: The same CDR3 is also encoded by other DNA sequences in this sample. The chain has TRBV28 and TRBJ2-5, with 8 bases lining up with TRBD1. This CDR3 spans 15 amino acids. Germline CDR1 and CDR2: MDHEN and SYDVKM. V dropped 1 base and J dropped 5; count of bases not matched to a gene: 6. The CDR3 loop reads CASSLSAGGQETQYF. In DNA form, the CDR3 reads TGTGCCAGCAGTTTATCGGCAGGGGGCCAGGAGACCCAGTACTTC.

This chain joins TRBV27 and TRBJ1-6; TRBD1 agrees at 7 bases. The CDR3 has 19 residues. Germline loops: CDR1 MNHEY, CDR2 SMNVEV (reference sequence). Trimming cost V 5 bases and J 7 bases; bases outside gene matches: 20. The CDR3 nucleotides are TGTGCCAGCAGTCACCCTCAGGGATTGACAGGGACAGTAAATTCACCCCTCCACTTT. It codes for CASSHPQGLTGTVNSPLHF.

V is TRBV19 and J is TRBJ1-4; D call uncertain. Germline V CDR1 and CDR2: LNHDA, SQIVND (reference sequence). This CDR3 comprises 15 residues. With 2 bases removed from V and 2 bases from J, the gap between germline ends came to 9 bases. Here the CDR3 reads CASSIQISTNEKLFF. The CDR3 DNA is TGTGCCAGTAGTATACAGATATCGACTAATGAAAAACTGTTTTTT.